Detailed here is one TCR beta chain. Its antigen remains unidentified. This sample was included in a study of T cells in Graves' hyperthyroidism and ophthalmopathy. Not enrolled were patients with uncontrolled infection, other autoimmune disease, pregnancy or lactation. Trimming at V came to 5 bases and at J to 3 bases, leaving 8 bases not matched to a gene. The CDR3 has 15 amino acids. Germline CDR1 SGHVT, CDR2 SQSDAQ. RNA transcripts provided the source from which TCR beta CDR3 regions were amplified. HTBI primers drove first-round RT-PCR of the TCR CDR3. TCRdb reprocessed the multiplex PCR reads via MiXCR and lists one record per CDR3 protein. The sample lists about 660,000 distinct CDR3 sequences; about 45% were seen once. Study-wide findings and caveats: Ophthalmopathy was predicted by the model a median of approximately six months ahead of onset.

The TCR comes from an adult man with Graves' disease, either hyperthyroidism or ophthalmopathy (not recorded which). The material sequenced was peripheral blood or thyroid tissue (not recorded which). This sequence joins TRBV7-4 and TRBJ1-1, with 8 bases that match TRBD1. DNA of the CDR3: TGTGCCAGCAGCCCCCGGACAGGGAGGGACACTGAAGCTTTCTTT. Its translation: CASSPRTGRDTEAFF.